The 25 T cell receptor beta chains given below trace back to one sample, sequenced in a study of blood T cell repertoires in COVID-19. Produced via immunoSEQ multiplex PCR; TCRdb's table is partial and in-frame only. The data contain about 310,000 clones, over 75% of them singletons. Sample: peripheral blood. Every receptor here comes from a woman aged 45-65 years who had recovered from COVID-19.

The CDR3 is CASSDRALAGYTF. The CDR3 region has the DNA TGTGCCAGCAGCGACAGGGCGCTGGCTGGCTACACCTTC. The chain employs TRBV12-3 or TRBV12-4 and TRBJ1-2, with TRBD1 matching 7 bases. The CDR3 extends over 13 amino acids. With 6 bases clipped from V and 7 bases from J, the junction kept 8 bases outside the gene matches.

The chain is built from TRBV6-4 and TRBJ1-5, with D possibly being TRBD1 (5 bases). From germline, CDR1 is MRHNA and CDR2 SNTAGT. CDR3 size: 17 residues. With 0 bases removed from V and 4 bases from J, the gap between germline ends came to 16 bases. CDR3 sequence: CASSDSKGRFGNQPQHF. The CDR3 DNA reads TGTGCCAGCAGTGACTCGAAGGGGCGGTTCGGAAATCAGCCCCAGCATTTT.

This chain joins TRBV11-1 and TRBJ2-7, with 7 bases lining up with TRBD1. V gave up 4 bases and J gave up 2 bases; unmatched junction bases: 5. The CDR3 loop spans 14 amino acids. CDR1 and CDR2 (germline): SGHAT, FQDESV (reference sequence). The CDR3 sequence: CASSYGQVPYEQYF. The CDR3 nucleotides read TGTGCCAGCAGCTACGGACAGGTCCCCTACGAGCAGTACTTC.

The CDR3 sequence: CASSNPWGGSYNEQFF. The CDR3 region has the DNA TGTGCCAGCAGCAACCCATGGGGGGGATCCTACAATGAGCAGTTCTTC. V and J are TRBV7-2 and TRBJ2-1; 7 positions agree with TRBD2. This CDR3 contains 16 residues. V gave up 5 bases and J gave up 1 base; unmatched junction bases: 8. Per the germline V gene, CDR1 is SGHTA and CDR2 is FQGNSA.

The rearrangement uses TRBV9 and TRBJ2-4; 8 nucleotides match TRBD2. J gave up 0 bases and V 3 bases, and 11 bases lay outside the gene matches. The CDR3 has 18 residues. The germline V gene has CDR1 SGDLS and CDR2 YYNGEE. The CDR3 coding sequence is TGTGCCAGCAGCGGGGGGACTAGGCTCCATTTAGCCAAAAACATTCAGTACTTC. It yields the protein CASSGGTRLHLAKNIQYF.

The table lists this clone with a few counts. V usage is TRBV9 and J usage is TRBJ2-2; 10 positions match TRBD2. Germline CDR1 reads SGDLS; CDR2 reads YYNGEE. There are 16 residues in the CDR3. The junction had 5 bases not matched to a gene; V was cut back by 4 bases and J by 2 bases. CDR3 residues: CASSKTSGSNTGELFF. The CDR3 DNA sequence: TGTGCCAGCAGCAAGACTAGCGGGTCCAACACCGGGGAGCTGTTTTTT.

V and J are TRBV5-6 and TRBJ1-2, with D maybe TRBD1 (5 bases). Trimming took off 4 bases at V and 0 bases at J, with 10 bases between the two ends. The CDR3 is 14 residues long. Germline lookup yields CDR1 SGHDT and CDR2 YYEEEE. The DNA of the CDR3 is TGTGCCAGCAGCCCGGACATAACTAACTATGGCTACACCTTC. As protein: CASSPDITNYGYTF.

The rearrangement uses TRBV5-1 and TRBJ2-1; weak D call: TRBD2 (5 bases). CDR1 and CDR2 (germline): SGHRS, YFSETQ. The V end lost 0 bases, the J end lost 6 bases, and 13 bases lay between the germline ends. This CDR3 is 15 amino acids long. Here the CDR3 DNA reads TGCGCCAGCAGCTTGGCCGTCGTAGGGAGCAATGAGCAGTTCTTC. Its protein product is CASSLAVVGSNEQFF.

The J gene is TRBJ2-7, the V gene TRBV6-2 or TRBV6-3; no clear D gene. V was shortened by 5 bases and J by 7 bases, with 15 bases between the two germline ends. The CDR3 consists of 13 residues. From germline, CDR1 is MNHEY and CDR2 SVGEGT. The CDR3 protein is CASSTHRLVEQYF. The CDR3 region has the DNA TGTGCCAGCAGTACCCATCGACTGGTTGAGCAGTACTTC.

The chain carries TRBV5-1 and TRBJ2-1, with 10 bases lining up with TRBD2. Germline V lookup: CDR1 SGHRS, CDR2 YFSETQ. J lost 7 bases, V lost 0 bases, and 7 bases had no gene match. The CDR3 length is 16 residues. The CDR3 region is CASSLAGLAGVNEQFF. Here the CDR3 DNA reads TGCGCCAGCAGCTTGGCCGGGCTAGCGGGAGTGAATGAGCAGTTCTTC.

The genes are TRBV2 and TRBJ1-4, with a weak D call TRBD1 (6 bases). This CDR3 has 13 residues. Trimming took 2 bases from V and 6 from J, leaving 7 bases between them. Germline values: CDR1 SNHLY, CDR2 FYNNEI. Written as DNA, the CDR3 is TGTGCCAGCAGTGAACACAGGGATGAAAAACTGTTTTTT. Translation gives CASSEHRDEKLFF. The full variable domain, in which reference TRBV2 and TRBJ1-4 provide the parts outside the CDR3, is EPEVTQTPSHQVTQMGQEVILRCVPISNHLYFYWYRQILGQKVEFLVSFYNNEISEKSEIFDDQFSVERPDGSNFTLKIRSTKLEDSAMYFCASSEHRDEKLFFGSGTQLSVL.

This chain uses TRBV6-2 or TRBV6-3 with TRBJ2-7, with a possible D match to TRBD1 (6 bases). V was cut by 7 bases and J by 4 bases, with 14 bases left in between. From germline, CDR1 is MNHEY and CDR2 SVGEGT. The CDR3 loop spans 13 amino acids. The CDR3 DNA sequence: TGTGCCAGCAACCCTACAGGGCCTTACGAGCAGTACTTC. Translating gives CASNPTGPYEQYF.

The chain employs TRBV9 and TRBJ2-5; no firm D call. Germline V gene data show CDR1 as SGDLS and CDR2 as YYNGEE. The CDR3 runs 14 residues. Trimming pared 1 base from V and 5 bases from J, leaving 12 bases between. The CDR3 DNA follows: TGTGCCAGCAGCGTATCCGATTCTAGGGAGACCCAGTACTTC. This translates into CASSVSDSRETQYF.

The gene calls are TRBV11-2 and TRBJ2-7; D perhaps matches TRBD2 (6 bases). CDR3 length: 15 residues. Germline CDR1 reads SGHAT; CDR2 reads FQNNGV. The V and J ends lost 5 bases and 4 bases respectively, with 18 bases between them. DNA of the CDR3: TGTGCCAGCAGCCCGGCACTAGCCGGTGGGTACGAGCAGTACTTC. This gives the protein CASSPALAGGYEQYF.

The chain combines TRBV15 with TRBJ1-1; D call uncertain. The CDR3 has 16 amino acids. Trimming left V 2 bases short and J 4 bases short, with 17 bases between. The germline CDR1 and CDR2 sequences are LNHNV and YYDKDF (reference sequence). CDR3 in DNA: TGTGCCACCAGCAGATACCCCTCCCCGCGGGGCACTGAAGCTTTCTTT. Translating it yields CATSRYPSPRGTEAFF.

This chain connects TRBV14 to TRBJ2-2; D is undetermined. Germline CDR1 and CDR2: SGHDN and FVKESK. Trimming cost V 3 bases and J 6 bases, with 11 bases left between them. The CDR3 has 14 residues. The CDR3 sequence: CASSHFIQAGELFF. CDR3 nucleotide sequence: TGTGCCAGCAGCCATTTCATTCAGGCCGGGGAGCTGTTTTTT.

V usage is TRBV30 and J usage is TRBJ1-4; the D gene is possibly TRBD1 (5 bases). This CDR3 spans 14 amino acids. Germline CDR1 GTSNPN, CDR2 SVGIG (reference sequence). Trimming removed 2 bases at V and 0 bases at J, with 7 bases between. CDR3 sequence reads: CAWSPGATNEKLFF. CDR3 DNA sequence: TGTGCCTGGAGTCCGGGGGCAACTAATGAAAAACTGTTTTTT.

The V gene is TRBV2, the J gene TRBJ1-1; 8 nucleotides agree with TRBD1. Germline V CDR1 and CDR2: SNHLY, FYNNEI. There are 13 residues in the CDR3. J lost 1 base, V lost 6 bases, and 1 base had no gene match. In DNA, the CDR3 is TGTGCCAGCAGACAGGGGGAGAACACTGAAGCTTTCTTT. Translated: CASRQGENTEAFF.

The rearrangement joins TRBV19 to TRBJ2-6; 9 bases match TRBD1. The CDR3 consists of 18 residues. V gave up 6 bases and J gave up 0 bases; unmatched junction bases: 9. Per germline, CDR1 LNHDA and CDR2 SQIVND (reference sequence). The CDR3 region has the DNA TGTGCCAGTAGAATTCAGGGACAGGGAATCTCTGGGGCCAACGTCCTGACTTTC. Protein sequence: CASRIQGQGISGANVLTF. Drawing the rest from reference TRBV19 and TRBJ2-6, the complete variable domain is DGGITQSPKYLFRKEGQNVTLSCEQNLNHDAMYWYRQDPGQGLRLIYYSQIVNDFQKGDIAEGYSVSREKKESFPLTVTSAQKNPTAFYLCASRIQGQGISGANVLTFGAGSRLTVL.

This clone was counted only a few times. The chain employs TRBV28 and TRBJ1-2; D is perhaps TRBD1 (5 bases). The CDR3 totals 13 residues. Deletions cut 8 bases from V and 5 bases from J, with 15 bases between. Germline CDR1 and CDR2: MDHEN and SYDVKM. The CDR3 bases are TGTGCCAGCGCCCTGGGGGGTGGGTATGGCTACACCTTC. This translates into CASALGGGYGYTF.

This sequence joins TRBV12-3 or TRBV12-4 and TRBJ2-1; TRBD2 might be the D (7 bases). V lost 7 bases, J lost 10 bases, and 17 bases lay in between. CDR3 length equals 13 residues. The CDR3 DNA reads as TGTGCCAGCATCCCCTCCCCGGGGGGCGAGCAGTTCTTC. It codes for CASIPSPGGEQFF.

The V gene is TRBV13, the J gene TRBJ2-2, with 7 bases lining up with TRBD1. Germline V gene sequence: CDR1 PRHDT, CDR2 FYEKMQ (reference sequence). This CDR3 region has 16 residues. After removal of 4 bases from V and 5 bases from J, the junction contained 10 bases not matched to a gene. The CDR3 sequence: CASSSGPGQLTGELFF. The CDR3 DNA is TGTGCCAGCAGCTCCGGTCCGGGACAGTTGACCGGGGAGCTGTTTTTT.

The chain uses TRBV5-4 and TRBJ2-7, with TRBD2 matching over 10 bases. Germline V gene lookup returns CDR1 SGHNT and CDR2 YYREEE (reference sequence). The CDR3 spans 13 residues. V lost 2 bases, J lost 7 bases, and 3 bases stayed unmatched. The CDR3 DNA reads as TGTGCCAGCAGCTTAGCGGGAGGGGATGAGCAGTACTTC. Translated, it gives CASSLAGGDEQYF.

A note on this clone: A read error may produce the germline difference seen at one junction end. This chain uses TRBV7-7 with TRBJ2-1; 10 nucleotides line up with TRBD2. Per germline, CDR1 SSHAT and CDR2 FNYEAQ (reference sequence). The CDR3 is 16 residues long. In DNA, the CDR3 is TGTGCTAGCAGCTTCGGGGTAGGAGCGGGAGGGAATGAGCAGTTCTTC. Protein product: CASSFGVGAGGNEQFF.

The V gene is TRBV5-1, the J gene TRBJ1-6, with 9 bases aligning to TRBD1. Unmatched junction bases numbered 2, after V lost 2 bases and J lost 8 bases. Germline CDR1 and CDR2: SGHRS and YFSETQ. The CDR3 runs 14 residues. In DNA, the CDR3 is TGCGCCAGCAGCTTTCGGGACAGGGATTCACCCCTCCACTTT. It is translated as CASSFRDRDSPLHF.